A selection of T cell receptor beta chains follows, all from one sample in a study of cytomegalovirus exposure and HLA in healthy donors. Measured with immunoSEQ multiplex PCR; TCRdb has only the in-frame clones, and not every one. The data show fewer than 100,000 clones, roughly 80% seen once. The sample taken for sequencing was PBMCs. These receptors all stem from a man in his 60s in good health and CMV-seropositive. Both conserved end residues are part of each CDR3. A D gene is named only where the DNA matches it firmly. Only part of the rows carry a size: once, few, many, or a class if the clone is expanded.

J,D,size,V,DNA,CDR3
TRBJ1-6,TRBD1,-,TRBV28,TGTGCCAGCAGTTTGGGGATTCGGACAGGGACTTCACCCCTCCACTTT,CASSLGIRTGTSPLHF
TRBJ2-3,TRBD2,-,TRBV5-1,TGCGCCAGCAGCTTGGAAACCGGGACTAGCCTAATAGATACGCAGTATTTT,CASSLETGTSLIDTQYF
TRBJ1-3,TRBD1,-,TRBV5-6,TGTGCCAGCAGCTTGATCATCAACCGGGACAGCGGAAACACCATATATTTT,CASSLIINRDSGNTIYF
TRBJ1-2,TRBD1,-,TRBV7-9,TGTGCCAGCAGCTTTACGGACAGGGCTGGCTACACCTTC,CASSFTDRAGYTF
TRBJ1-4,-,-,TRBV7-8,TGTGCCAGCAGCTTAGATGGGGGCAGGTGGGAAAAACTGTTTTTT,CASSLDGGRWEKLFF
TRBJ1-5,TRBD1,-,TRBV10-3,TGTGCCATCAGGATCAGGGGGGAGGGCAATCAGCCCCAGCATTTT,CAIRIRGEGNQPQHF
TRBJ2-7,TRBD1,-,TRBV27,TGTGCCAGCAGTTCCCCTGGGACAGGGATCTACGAGCAGTACTTC,CASSSPGTGIYEQYF
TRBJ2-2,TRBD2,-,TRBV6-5,TGTGCCAGCAGTTACCGGCGGGGGGAGGTGGGGGAGCTGTTTTTT,CASSYRRGEVGELFF
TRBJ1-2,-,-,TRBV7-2,TGTGCCAGCAGCTTAGTAAAGGCGGATACTAACTATGGCTACACCTTC,CASSLVKADTNYGYTF
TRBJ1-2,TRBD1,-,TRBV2,TGTGCCAGCACGGACAGGGGGACAGTGTCATATGGCTACACCTTC,CASTDRGTVSYGYTF
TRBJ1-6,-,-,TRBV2,TGTGCCAGCAGTGCTGAGGGAGGGAGTTCACCCCTCCACTTT,CASSAEGGSSPLHF
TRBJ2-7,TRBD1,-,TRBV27,TGTGCCAGCCGCCTGCCCGGGACAGGGGGGGCCTACGAGCAGTACTTC,CASRLPGTGGAYEQYF
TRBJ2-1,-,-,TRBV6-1,TGTGCCAGCAGTGAACGGGGTAGTACTTACAATGAGCAGTTCTTC,CASSERGSTYNEQFF
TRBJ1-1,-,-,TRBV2,TGTAGGGGAACGGGGGGTTCCTTTGACACTGAAGCTTTCTTT,CRGTGGSFDTEAFF
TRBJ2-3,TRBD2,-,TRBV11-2,TGTGCCAGCAGCCTCCATAGCGGGGCCACTAAGTATTTT,CASSLHSGATKYF
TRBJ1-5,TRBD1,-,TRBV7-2,TGTGCCAGCAGCTTAGCACGAGGGACAGATAGCAATCAGCCCCAGCATTTT,CASSLARGTDSNQPQHF
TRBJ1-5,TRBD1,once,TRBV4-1,TGCGCCAGCAGCCAAGTCGGGCAGGGGGTAAGGCAGCCCCAGCATTTT,CASSQVGQGVRQPQHF
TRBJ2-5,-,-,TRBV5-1,TGCGCCAGCAGCTCTTCGACAGGGTCCATGGGGGGGTACTTC,CASSSSTGSMGGYF